Following are 20 T cell receptor beta chains from one sample sequenced in a study of shared clonotypes between healthy human individuals. Sequencing was performed with immunoSEQ multiplex PCR; in TCRdb, only in-frame clones are kept and a portion is missing. Of 2 million to 2.5 million clones listed, 85% to 95% are singletons. Terminally differentiated effector memory CD45RA+ cells were left out of the naive CD8 fraction, which was CD45RO-negative and positively selected for CCR7. The sequencing sample was made of naive CD8+ T cells from PBMCs. All receptors come from a man younger than 30 in good health. Some clones in this sample may be carry-over from other donors' samples.

The J gene is TRBJ2-3, the V gene TRBV7-3, with TRBD2 matching over 12 bases. The V and J ends lost 4 bases and 2 bases, in that order; junction bases with no gene match: 4. The germline V gene encodes CDR1 SGHTA and CDR2 FQGTGA. This CDR3 region has 16 residues. The CDR3 DNA is TGTGCCAGCAGCTCACTAGCGGGAGGTGACACAGATACGCAGTATTTT. This gives the protein CASSSLAGGDTDTQYF. Complete variable domain (other parts from reference TRBV7-3 and TRBJ2-3): GAGVSQTPSNKVTEKGKYVELRCDPISGHTALYWYRQSLGQGPEFLIYFQGTGAADDSGLPNDRFFAVRPEGSVSTLKIQRTERGDSAVYLCASSSLAGGDTDTQYFGPGTRLTVL.

This sequence joins TRBV27 and TRBJ2-1; 13 nucleotides match TRBD2. V lost 5 bases to trimming and J lost 9 bases; unmatched junction nucleotides: 10. Looked up from germline, CDR1 is MNHEY and CDR2 is SMNVEV (reference sequence). The CDR3 is 16 residues long. CDR3 bases: TGTGCCAGCAGTAATAGGACTAGCGGGAGAGGGGGTGAGCAGTTCTTC. Residues: CASSNRTSGRGGEQFF.

This sequence joins TRBV6-6 and TRBJ1-2; no clear D. The V gene lost 2 bases and the J gene lost 8 bases, with 12 bases spanning the gap. Germline CDR1 reads MNHNY; CDR2 reads SVGAGI (reference sequence). The length of the CDR3 is 13 residues. CDR3 region: CASSYHEVQGYTF. CDR3 nucleotides: TGTGCCAGCAGTTACCACGAAGTGCAAGGCTACACCTTC.

The rearrangement uses TRBV5-1 and TRBJ2-7; no definite D call. The germline V gene encodes CDR1 SGHRS and CDR2 YFSETQ. The CDR3 is made up of 13 amino acids. V shed 0 bases and J shed 5 bases, with 9 bases lying between them. The chain's CDR3 is CASSLETPNEQYF. Written as DNA, the CDR3 is TGCGCCAGCAGCTTGGAGACACCCAACGAGCAGTACTTC.

This clone showed up just a few times. The V gene is TRBV29-1, the J gene TRBJ1-2, with D possibly matching TRBD1 (6 bases). The CDR3 has 13 residues. The V end lost 5 bases, the J end lost 6 bases, and 16 bases lay between the germline ends. CDR1 SQVTM and CDR2 ANQGSEA come from the germline V gene. CDR3 DNA: TGCAGCGTTCGGGGCGGACAGTCGAATGGCTACACCTTC. This gives the protein CSVRGGQSNGYTF.

This rearrangement joins TRBV29-1 to TRBJ1-1, with D maybe TRBD1 (6 bases). This CDR3 spans 14 amino acids. CDR1 and CDR2 from the germline V gene are SQVTM and ANQGSEA. Trimming removed 6 bases at V and 0 bases at J, with 14 bases between. CDR3 amino acids: CSVAGTLVNTEAFF. The CDR3 nucleotides read TGCAGCGTGGCCGGGACACTCGTGAACACTGAAGCTTTCTTT.

The J gene is TRBJ2-7, the V gene TRBV27; the D gene is possibly TRBD1 (5 bases). From germline, CDR1 is MNHEY and CDR2 SMNVEV (reference sequence). Trimming cost V 5 bases and J 3 bases, with 14 bases left between them. The CDR3 totals 14 residues. The CDR3 loop reads CASSPETEFYEQYF. The DNA for the CDR3 is TGTGCCAGCAGTCCGGAGACAGAGTTCTACGAGCAGTACTTC.

This chain links TRBV4-1 with TRBJ2-7, with D possibly TRBD1 on 5 matching bases. The germline V and J ends were trimmed by 5 bases and 2 bases, with 10 bases remaining between them. The length of the CDR3 is 13 residues. CDR1 and CDR2 (germline): MGHRA, YSYEKL. The CDR3 here is CASSYAQAYEQYF. In DNA form, the CDR3 reads TGCGCCAGCAGCTACGCACAGGCCTACGAGCAGTACTTC.

The chain couples TRBV14 to TRBJ2-1; D is unresolved. The V end was cut by 0 bases, the J end by 6 bases, with 3 bases between. Germline-derived CDR1 and CDR2 are SGHDN and FVKESK. This CDR3 is 12 amino acids long. The CDR3 is CASSQDLNEQFF. The CDR3 DNA reads as TGTGCCAGCAGCCAAGACCTCAATGAGCAGTTCTTC.

The chain combines TRBV6-1 with TRBJ2-7; 10 nucleotides align to TRBD1. Germline-derived CDR1 and CDR2 are MNHNS and SASEGT. J gave up 2 bases and V 5 bases, and 6 bases lay outside the gene matches. The CDR3 has 15 residues. The DNA for the CDR3 is TGTGCCAGCAGTTCCGGGACAGGGGCCGCCTACGAGCAGTACTTC. Encoded protein: CASSSGTGAAYEQYF.

CDR3 DNA sequence: TGTGCCAGCAGCTTCTCCGGGGATTACACCGGGGAGCTGTTTTTT. Protein product: CASSFSGDYTGELFF. The chain is built from TRBV5-6 and TRBJ2-2, with D perhaps matching TRBD2 (5 bases). This CDR3 has 15 residues. Looked up from germline, CDR1 is SGHDT and CDR2 is YYEEEE. Trimming took 2 bases from V and 3 from J, leaving 11 bases between them.

The chain has TRBV7-9 and TRBJ2-1; tentatively, D is TRBD1 (5 bases). There are 14 residues in the CDR3. V gave up 10 bases and J gave up 5 bases, with 18 bases separating them. Looked up from germline, CDR1 is SEHNR and CDR2 is FQNEAQ (reference sequence). The CDR3 loop is CATLRGREDNEQFF. For the CDR3, the DNA is TGTGCCACTCTAAGGGGCAGGGAAGACAATGAGCAGTTCTTC.

The rearrangement uses TRBV4-1 and TRBJ2-1; 11 bases are a match to TRBD2. Germline V gives CDR1 MGHRA, CDR2 YSYEKL. This CDR3 has 16 amino acids. J lost 7 bases, V lost 0 bases, and 5 bases had no gene match. CDR3 nucleotide sequence: TGCGCCAGCAGCCAAGAAGGGGGACTAGCGGCGAATGAGCAGTTCTTC. Translating gives CASSQEGGLAANEQFF.

The chain has TRBV10-1 and TRBJ1-1, with D possibly being TRBD1 (5 bases). The CDR3 length is 15 residues. The V end was cut by 2 bases, the J end by 6 bases, with 16 bases between. The germline gives CDR1 WNHNN, CDR2 SYGVQD (reference sequence). The CDR3 DNA is TGCGCCAGCAGTGAGGCTCCGGCGGGGGGTCCTGAAGCTTTCTTT. This gives the protein CASSEAPAGGPEAFF.

The chain employs TRBV6-5 and TRBJ2-3; TRBD2 matches 7 bases. V was pared by 7 bases and J by 4 bases, with 8 bases of the junction left unmatched. The V gene's germline CDR1 is MNHEY and CDR2 SVGAGI. The CDR3 covers 14 residues. The CDR3 protein is CASTAGESADTQYF. The CDR3 nucleotides read TGTGCCAGCACGGCGGGAGAAAGCGCAGATACGCAGTATTTT.

V and J are TRBV19 and TRBJ2-5; D is unresolved. The length of the CDR3 is 13 residues. The germline V and J ends were trimmed by 5 bases and 0 bases, with 7 bases remaining between them. Germline assignment: CDR1 LNHDA and CDR2 SQIVND (reference sequence). CDR3 in amino acids: CASSRRNQETQYF. DNA for the CDR3: TGTGCCAGTAGTCGACGGAACCAAGAGACCCAGTACTTC.

The chain recombines TRBV19 with TRBJ2-2; 12 bases fit TRBD1. Trimming took 6 bases from V and 6 from J; bases not matched to a gene: 11. Germline values: CDR1 LNHDA, CDR2 SQIVND (reference sequence). The CDR3 totals 17 residues. CDR3 coding DNA: TGTGCCAGTAGCATCTGGAGGGACAGGGGGCCGTCCGGGGAGCTGTTTTTT. This translates into CASSIWRDRGPSGELFF.

V gene TRBV28 combines with J gene TRBJ2-1, with D perhaps matching TRBD1 (6 bases). Germline V CDR1 and CDR2: MDHEN, SYDVKM. With 3 bases removed from V and 10 bases from J, the gap between germline ends came to 19 bases. The CDR3 runs 15 residues. The CDR3 bases are TGTGCCAGCAGTTTTAATCAGGGGACGAGCCGGGAGCAGTTCTTC. Translating gives CASSFNQGTSREQFF.

A remark on this clone: Other DNA variants within this sample encode the same CDR3. The V call is TRBV27, the J call TRBJ2-7; 8 bases agree with TRBD1. Germline lookup yields CDR1 MNHEY and CDR2 SMNVEV (reference sequence). V gave up 5 bases and J gave up 1 base; unmatched junction bases: 4. The CDR3 spans 14 residues. The CDR3 DNA sequence: TGTGCCAGCAGTCCAAGGACAGGGTCCTACGAGCAGTACTTC. Amino acid sequence: CASSPRTGSYEQYF.

The V call is TRBV7-6, the J call TRBJ1-5, with a weak D call TRBD1 (5 bases). From germline, CDR1 is SGHVS and CDR2 FNYEAQ. The CDR3 loop spans 14 amino acids. V was cut by 0 bases and J by 4 bases, with 7 bases left in between. The CDR3 coding sequence is TGTGCCAGCAGCTTAGCCCCAGGGAATCAGCCCCAGCATTTT. Translated: CASSLAPGNQPQHF.